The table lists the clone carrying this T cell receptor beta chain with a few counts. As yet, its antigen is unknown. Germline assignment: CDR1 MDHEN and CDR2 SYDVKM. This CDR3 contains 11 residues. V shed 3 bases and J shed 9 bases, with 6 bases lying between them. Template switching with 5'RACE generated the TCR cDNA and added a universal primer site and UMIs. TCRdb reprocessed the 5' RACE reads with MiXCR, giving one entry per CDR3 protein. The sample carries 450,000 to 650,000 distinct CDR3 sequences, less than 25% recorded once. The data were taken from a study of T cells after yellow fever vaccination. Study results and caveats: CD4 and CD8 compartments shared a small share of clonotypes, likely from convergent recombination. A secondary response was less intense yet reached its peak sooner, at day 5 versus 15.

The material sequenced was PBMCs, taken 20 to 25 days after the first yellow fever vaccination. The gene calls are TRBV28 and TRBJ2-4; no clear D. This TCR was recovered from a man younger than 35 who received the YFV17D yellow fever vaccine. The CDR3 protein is CASSLIGIQYF. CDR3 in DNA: TGTGCCAGCAGTTTGATAGGCATTCAGTACTTC.